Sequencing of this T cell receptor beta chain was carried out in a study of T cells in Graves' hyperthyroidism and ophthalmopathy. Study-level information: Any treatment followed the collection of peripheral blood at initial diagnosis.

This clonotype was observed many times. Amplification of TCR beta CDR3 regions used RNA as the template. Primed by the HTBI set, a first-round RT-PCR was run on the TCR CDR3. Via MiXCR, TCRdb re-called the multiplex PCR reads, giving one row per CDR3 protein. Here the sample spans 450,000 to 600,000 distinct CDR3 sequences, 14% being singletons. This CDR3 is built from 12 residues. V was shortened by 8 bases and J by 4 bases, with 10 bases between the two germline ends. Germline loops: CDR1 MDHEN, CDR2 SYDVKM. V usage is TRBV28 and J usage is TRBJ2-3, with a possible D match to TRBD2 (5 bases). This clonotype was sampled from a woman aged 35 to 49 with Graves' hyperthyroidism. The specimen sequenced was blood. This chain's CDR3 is CASVSGSDTQYF. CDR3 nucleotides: TGTGCCAGCGTTTCGGGGTCAGATACGCAGTATTTT.